The T cell receptor beta chain under discussion was sequenced for a study of blood T cell repertoires in COVID-19. Looking at the study overall: Sample material is recorded as cDNA or gDNA derived from T cells, B-cell-depleted T cells, or PBMCs.

V lost 4 bases and J lost 1, with 13 bases in between. Germline assignment: CDR1 LGHDT and CDR2 YNNKEL (reference sequence). The CDR3 runs to 16 residues. Only a few counts were recorded for this clone. Seattle's cohort entered during active infection and was followed longitudinally. Assay used: immunoSEQ multiplex PCR; TCRdb lists only in-frame clones, some missing. The sample has about 210,000 clones, around 80% seen once. The V call is TRBV3-1 (or the pseudogene TRBV3-2), the J call TRBJ2-2, with a possible D match to TRBD2 (6 bases). The sample was peripheral blood. The receptor was isolated from a woman older than 75 with COVID-19, enrolled during active disease. This chain's CDR3 is CASSLAGTVNTGELFF. The CDR3 DNA is TGTGCCAGCAGCCTCGCCGGGACTGTGAACACCGGGGAGCTGTTTTTT.